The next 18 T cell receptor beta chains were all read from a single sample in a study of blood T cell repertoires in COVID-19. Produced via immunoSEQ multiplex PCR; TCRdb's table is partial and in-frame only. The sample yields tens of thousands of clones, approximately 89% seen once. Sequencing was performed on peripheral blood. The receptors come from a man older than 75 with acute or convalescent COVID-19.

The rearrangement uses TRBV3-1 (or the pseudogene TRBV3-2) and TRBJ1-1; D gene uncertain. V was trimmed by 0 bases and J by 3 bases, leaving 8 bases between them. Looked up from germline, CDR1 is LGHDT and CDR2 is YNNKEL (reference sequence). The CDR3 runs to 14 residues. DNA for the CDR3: TGTGCCAGCAGCCAAGAACCAGCGGACACTGAAGCTTTCTTT. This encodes CASSQEPADTEAFF.

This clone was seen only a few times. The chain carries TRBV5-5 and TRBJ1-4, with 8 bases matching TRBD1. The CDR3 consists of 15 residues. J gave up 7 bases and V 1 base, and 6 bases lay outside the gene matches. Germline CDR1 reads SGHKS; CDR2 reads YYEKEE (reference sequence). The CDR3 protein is CASSLKDREVEKLFF. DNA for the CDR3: TGTGCCAGCAGCTTGAAGGACAGGGAGGTTGAAAAACTGTTTTTT.

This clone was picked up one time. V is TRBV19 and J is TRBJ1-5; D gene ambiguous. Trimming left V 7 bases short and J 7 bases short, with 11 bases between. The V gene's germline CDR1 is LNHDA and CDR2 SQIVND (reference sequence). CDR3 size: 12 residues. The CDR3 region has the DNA TGTGCCAGTACCTGGGGAGGGCAGCCCCAGCATTTT. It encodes CASTWGGQPQHF.

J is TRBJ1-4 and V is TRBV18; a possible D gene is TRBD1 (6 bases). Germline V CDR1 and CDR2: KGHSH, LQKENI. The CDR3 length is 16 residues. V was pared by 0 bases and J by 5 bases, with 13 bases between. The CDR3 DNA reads TGTGCCAGCTCACCACCGAATACAGGGATAAATGAAAAACTGTTTTTT. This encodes CASSPPNTGINEKLFF.

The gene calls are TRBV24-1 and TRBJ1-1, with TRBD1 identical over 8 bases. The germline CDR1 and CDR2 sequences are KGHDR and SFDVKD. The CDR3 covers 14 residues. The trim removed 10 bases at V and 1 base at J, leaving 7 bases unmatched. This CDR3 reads CATRQGKENTEAFF. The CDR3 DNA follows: TGTGCCACGAGACAGGGGAAGGAGAACACTGAAGCTTTCTTT.

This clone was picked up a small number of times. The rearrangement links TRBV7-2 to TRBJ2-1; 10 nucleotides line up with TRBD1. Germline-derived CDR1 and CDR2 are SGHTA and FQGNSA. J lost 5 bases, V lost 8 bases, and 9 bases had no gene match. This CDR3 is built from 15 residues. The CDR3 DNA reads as TGTGCCAGCCTACCGGGACAGGGGCTACACAATGAGCAGTTCTTC. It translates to CASLPGQGLHNEQFF.

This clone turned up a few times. DNA for the CDR3: TGTGCCAGCAGTCCGGTTCTACATACGCAGTATTTT. Translated, it gives CASSPVLHTQYF. The gene calls are TRBV12-3 or TRBV12-4 and TRBJ2-3, with D uncertain. The CDR3 totals 12 residues. With 5 bases removed from V and 7 bases from J, the gap between germline ends came to 10 bases.

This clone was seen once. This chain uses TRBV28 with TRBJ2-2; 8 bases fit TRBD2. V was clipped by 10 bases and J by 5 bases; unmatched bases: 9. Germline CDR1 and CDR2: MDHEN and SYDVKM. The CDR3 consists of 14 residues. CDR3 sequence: CATRLARKTGELFF. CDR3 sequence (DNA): TGTGCCACCCGACTAGCGAGGAAGACCGGGGAGCTGTTTTTT.

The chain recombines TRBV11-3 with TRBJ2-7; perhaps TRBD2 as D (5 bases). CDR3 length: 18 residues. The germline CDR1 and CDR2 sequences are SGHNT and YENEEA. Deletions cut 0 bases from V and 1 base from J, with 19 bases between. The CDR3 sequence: CASSLEGQAPGMSYEQYF. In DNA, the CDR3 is TGTGCCAGCAGCTTAGAAGGGCAGGCCCCCGGGATGTCCTACGAGCAGTACTTC. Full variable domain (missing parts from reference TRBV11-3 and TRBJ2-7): EAGVVQSPRYKIIEKKQPVAFWCNPISGHNTLYWYLQNLGQGPELLIRYENEEAVDDSQLPKDRFSAERLKGVDSTLKIQPAELGDSAVYLCASSLEGQAPGMSYEQYFGPGTRLTVT.

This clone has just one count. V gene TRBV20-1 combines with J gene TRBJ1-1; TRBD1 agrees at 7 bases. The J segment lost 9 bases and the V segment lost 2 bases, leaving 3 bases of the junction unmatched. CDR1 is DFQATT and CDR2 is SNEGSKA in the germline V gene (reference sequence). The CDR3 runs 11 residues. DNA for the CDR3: TGCAGTGCTAGACAGGGGGAAAAAGCTTTCTTT. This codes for CSARQGEKAFF.

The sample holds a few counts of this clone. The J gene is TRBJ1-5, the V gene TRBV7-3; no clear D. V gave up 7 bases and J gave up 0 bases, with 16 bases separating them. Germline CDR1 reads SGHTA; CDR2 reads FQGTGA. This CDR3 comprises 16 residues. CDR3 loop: CASTWGRRDSNQPQHF. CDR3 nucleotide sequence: TGTGCCAGCACCTGGGGAAGGAGGGATAGCAATCAGCCCCAGCATTTT.

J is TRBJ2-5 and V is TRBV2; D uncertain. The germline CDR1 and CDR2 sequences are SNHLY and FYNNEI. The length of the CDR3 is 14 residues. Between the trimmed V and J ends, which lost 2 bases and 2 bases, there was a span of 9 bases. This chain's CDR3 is CASSESRNQETQYF. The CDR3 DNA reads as TGTGCCAGCAGTGAATCCAGAAATCAAGAGACCCAGTACTTC.

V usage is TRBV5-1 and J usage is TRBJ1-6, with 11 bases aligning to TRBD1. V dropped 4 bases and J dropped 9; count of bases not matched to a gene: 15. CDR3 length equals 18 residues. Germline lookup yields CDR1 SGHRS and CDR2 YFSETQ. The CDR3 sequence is CASSPGQGGFRVSSPLHF. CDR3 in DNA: TGCGCCAGCAGCCCGGGACAGGGGGGGTTTCGCGTAAGTTCACCCCTCCACTTT.

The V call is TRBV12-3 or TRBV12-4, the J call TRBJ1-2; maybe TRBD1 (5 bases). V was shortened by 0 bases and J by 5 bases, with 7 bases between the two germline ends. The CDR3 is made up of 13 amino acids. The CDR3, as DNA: TGTGCCAGCAGTTTAGCGCAGGGATATGGCTACACCTTC. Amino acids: CASSLAQGYGYTF.

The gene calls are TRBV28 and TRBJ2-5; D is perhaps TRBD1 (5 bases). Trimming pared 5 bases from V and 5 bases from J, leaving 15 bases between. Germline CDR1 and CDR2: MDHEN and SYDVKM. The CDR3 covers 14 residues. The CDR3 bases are TGTGCCAGCAGTCTCATTGGGGCCGGGGAGACCCAGTACTTC. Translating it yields CASSLIGAGETQYF.

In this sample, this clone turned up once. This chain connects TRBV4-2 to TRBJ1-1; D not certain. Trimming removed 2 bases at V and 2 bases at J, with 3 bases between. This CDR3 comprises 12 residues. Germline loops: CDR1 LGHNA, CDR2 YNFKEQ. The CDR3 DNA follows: TGTGCCAGCAGCCAACATAACACTGAAGCTTTCTTT. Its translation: CASSQHNTEAFF.

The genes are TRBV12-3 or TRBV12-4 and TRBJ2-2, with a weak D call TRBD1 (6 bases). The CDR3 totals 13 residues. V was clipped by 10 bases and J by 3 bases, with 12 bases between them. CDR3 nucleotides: TGTGCCACCACGGACAGATACACCGGGGAGCTGTTTTTT. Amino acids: CATTDRYTGELFF.

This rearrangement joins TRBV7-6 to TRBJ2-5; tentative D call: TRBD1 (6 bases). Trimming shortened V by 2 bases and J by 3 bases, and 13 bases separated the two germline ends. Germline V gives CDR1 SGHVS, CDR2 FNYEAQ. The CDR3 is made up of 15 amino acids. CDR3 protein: CASSLLDRTKETQYF. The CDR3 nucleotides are TGTGCCAGCAGCTTACTAGACAGGACCAAAGAGACCCAGTACTTC. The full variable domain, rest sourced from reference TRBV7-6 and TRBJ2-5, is GAGVSQSPRYKVTKRGQDVALRCDPISGHVSLYWYRQALGQGPEFLTYFNYEAQQDKSGLPNDRFSAERPEGSISTLTIQRTEQRDSAMYRCASSLLDRTKETQYFGPGTRLLVL.